One and the same sample provided the 14 T cell receptor beta chains below, sequenced in a study of T cells in Graves' hyperthyroidism and ophthalmopathy. The source material, RNA transcripts, was used to amplify TCR beta CDR3 regions. HTBI primers were used for first-round RT-PCR of the TCR CDR3. From the multiplex PCR reads, TCRdb called clonotypes with MiXCR, one entry per CDR3 protein. The sample shows under 300,000 distinct CDR3 sequences, about an eighth of them seen only once. Input material: blood. These TCRs come from a woman aged 25 to 39 with Graves' hyperthyroidism that later progressed to Graves' ophthalmopathy.

The chain couples TRBV20-1 to TRBJ2-5; 9 positions match TRBD2. Germline V gene sequence: CDR1 DFQATT, CDR2 SNEGSKA (reference sequence). Trimming took 7 bases from V and 5 from J; bases not matched to a gene: 14. The CDR3 consists of 15 residues. CDR3 residues: CSEGAAGGREETQYF. In nucleotides, the CDR3 is TGCAGTGAGGGCGCGGCTGGCGGGAGGGAGGAGACCCAGTACTTC.

This clonotype was seen ten or more times. CDR3 sequence: CASSLGNWGAPSYEQYF. CDR3 DNA: TGTGCCAGCAGCTTAGGTAATTGGGGAGCCCCGTCCTACGAGCAGTACTTC. V gene TRBV7-2 combines with J gene TRBJ2-7; maybe TRBD2 (5 bases). Germline V gene sequence: CDR1 SGHTA, CDR2 FQGNSA. V dropped 1 base and J dropped 1 base, with 17 bases sitting between them. The CDR3 extends over 17 amino acids.

In the case of this clonotype: The junction departs from the called germline gene at one end, perhaps through a read error. V usage is TRBV27 and J usage is TRBJ2-1, with TRBD2 identical over 9 bases. Germline V gene data show CDR1 as MNHEY and CDR2 as SMNVEV (reference sequence). The CDR3 sequence is 13 residues long. Written as DNA, the CDR3 is TGTGCCAGCAGTCTTGCGGGAGGGCCCGAGCAATTCTTC. Translated: CASSLAGGPEQFF.

There are many counts of this clonotype. The rearrangement joins TRBV7-2 to TRBJ2-1; D uncertain. Germline V gives CDR1 SGHTA, CDR2 FQGNSA. The CDR3 contains 16 residues. Trimming pared 5 bases from V and 6 bases from J, leaving 20 bases between. CDR3 sequence: CASSHGVAWKANEQFF. CDR3 DNA sequence: TGTGCCAGCAGCCATGGAGTAGCATGGAAGGCCAATGAGCAGTTCTTC.

The chain is built from TRBV15 and TRBJ2-2; D is perhaps TRBD2 (6 bases). Trimming stripped 5 bases from V and 4 bases from J, with 11 bases between. The CDR3 is 14 amino acids. Germline V gene data show CDR1 as LNHNV and CDR2 as YYDKDF (reference sequence). CDR3 coding DNA: TGTGCCACCAGCGTCGCGGGGACCACCGGGGAGCTGTTTTTT. Protein: CATSVAGTTGELFF. Combining the CDR3 with reference TRBV15 and TRBJ2-2 gives the whole variable domain DAMVIQNPRYQVTQFGKPVTLSCSQTLNHNVMYWYQQKSSQAPKLLFHYYDKDFNNEADTPDNFQSRRPNTSFCFLDIRSPGLGDTAMYLCATSVAGTTGELFFGEGSRLTVL.

This clonotype was observed many times. V is TRBV2 and J is TRBJ2-3; D possibly corresponds to TRBD2 (6 bases). Trimming removed 3 bases at V and 2 bases at J, with 18 bases between. Germline V gene data show CDR1 as SNHLY and CDR2 as FYNNEI. The CDR3 has 17 residues. CDR3 in DNA: TGTGCCAGCAGTGACTCAGGAGGGGACCTTTTCACAGATACGCAGTATTTT. This encodes CASSDSGGDLFTDTQYF. The full variable domain, completed using reference TRBV2 and TRBJ2-3, is EPEVTQTPSHQVTQMGQEVILRCVPISNHLYFYWYRQILGQKVEFLVSFYNNEISEKSEIFDDQFSVERPDGSNFTLKIRSTKLEDSAMYFCASSDSGGDLFTDTQYFGPGTRLTVL.

This clonotype was seen more than once but under ten times. V and J are TRBV19 and TRBJ1-1, with 8 bases aligning to TRBD1. CDR1 and CDR2 (germline): LNHDA, SQIVND (reference sequence). V trimming: 6 bases; J trimming: 0 bases; junction bases outside the gene matches: 3. This CDR3 region has 14 residues. CDR3 in DNA: TGTGCCAGTAGCGTGACAGGGGTGAACACTGAAGCTTTCTTT. Its protein is CASSVTGVNTEAFF.

In its sample, this clonotype was seen many times. The chain couples TRBV12-3 or TRBV12-4 to TRBJ2-2; 8 positions match TRBD1. The V and J ends lost 7 bases and 0 bases, in that order; junction bases with no gene match: 4. The CDR3 extends over 15 amino acids. The CDR3 nucleotides are TGTGCCAGCATCCAGGGGGCGGCGAACACCGGGGAGCTGTTTTTT. This sequence encodes CASIQGAANTGELFF.

On this clonotype: Germline and junction disagree at one end, which may indicate a read error. The V and J genes are TRBV19 and TRBJ1-1; D is ambiguous. The CDR3 runs 14 residues. CDR1 is LNHDA and CDR2 is SQIVND in the germline V gene (reference sequence). CDR3 sequence (DNA): TGTGCCTGTAGTTTTCTGGGAGCCCTCACTGAAGCTTTCTTT. This gives the protein CACSFLGALTEAFF.

This clonotype came up once. The chain links TRBV5-4 to TRBJ2-4; 7 bases align to TRBD2. In germline, CDR1 is SGHNT, CDR2 YYREEE (reference sequence). V was pared by 6 bases and J by 2 bases, with 20 bases of the junction left unmatched. The CDR3 loop spans 19 amino acids. The CDR3 DNA reads TGTGCCAGCACCCGGAAGGGCGCGGGGGACCCTCTTACCAAAAACATTCAGTACTTC. This encodes CASTRKGAGDPLTKNIQYF. Looking up the rest from reference TRBV5-4 and TRBJ2-4 gives the full variable domain: ETGVTQSPTHLIKTRGQQVTLRCSSQSGHNTVSWYQQALGQGPQFIFQYYREEENGRGNFPPRFSGLQFPNYSSELNVNALELDDSALYLCASTRKGAGDPLTKNIQYFGAGTRLSVL.

The chain has TRBV20-1 and TRBJ2-7; the match to TRBD1 covers 9 bases. The CDR3 runs 15 residues. V shed 1 base and J 1 base; nucleotides not matched to a gene: 5. Germline V gene lookup returns CDR1 DFQATT and CDR2 SNEGSKA (reference sequence). This chain's CDR3 is CSARAHRGQSYEQYF. Written as DNA, the CDR3 is TGCAGTGCTAGAGCCCACAGGGGGCAGTCCTACGAGCAGTACTTC.

This clonotype was observed many times. The chain carries TRBV6-2 or TRBV6-3 and TRBJ2-1, with 9 nucleotides matching TRBD1. Germline CDR1 is MNHEY and CDR2 is SVGEGT. V was pared by 6 bases and J by 8 bases, with 8 bases of the junction left unmatched. The CDR3 sequence is 14 residues long. In DNA form, the CDR3 reads TGTGCCAGCAGACCGGGACAGGGTCCGTATGAGCAGTTCTTC. Translating gives CASRPGQGPYEQFF.

This clonotype was seen repeatedly, ten times or more. The V and J genes are TRBV19 and TRBJ2-7; 7 bases fit TRBD2. This CDR3 contains 14 residues. The junction had 8 bases not matched to a gene; V was cut back by 5 bases and J by 4 bases. Germline V gene data show CDR1 as LNHDA and CDR2 as SQIVND (reference sequence). The CDR3 bases are TGTGCCAGTAGTCTTTCTAGCGGTACTTACGAGCAGTACTTC. This sequence encodes CASSLSSGTYEQYF.

This clonotype appeared many times. The genes are TRBV20-1 and TRBJ1-1; D remains unclear. Trimming left V 6 bases short and J 1 base short, with 6 bases between. The germline gives CDR1 DFQATT, CDR2 SNEGSKA (reference sequence). The CDR3 is 11 amino acids. CDR3 DNA: TGCAGTGCAATAGGGAACACTGAAGCTTTCTTT. Translated: CSAIGNTEAFF.